This T cell receptor beta chain was captured in a study of T-cell memory formation after mild COVID-19. Findings and limits, study-wide: CD4+ contracting clones lay mainly in CM and EM, CD8+ ones in EMRA.

This clonotype has just a few counts. Its specificity is unknown. The 5'RACE method, run with constant-segment primers, produced TCR alpha and TCR beta cDNA libraries (carrying sample barcodes and UMIs). A single record per CDR3 protein comes from TCRdb applying MiXCR to the 5' RACE reads. Among about 390,000 distinct CDR3 sequences, about 15% were seen once, and the ten largest hold under 25%. Germline-derived CDR1 and CDR2 are SGHRS and YFSETQ. CDR3 length: 14 residues. Trimming cost V 0 bases and J 4 bases, with 7 bases left between them. Material for sequencing was PBMCs or a T cell subset sorted from them (not recorded which). J is TRBJ2-2 and V is TRBV5-1; D uncertain. The receptor's source is a man aged 18 to 29 who had mild COVID-19 (a few samples of this study predate the infection). Cell type and time point are not known. CDR3: CASSLGPITGELFF. DNA of the CDR3: TGCGCCAGCAGCTTGGGGCCTATCACCGGGGAGCTGTTTTTT.